The 20 T cell receptor beta chains listed next were all sequenced from one sample in a study of response to subunit inactivated influenza vaccine (dated by TCRdb to 2017 to 2018). The method was RT-PCR. For sequencing, an Illumina HiSeq 2500 was employed. The public sequencing data were trimmed at Q25 with fastp and processed into clonotypes with MiXCR by TCRdb, which kept only in-frame beta chains. One record per CDR3 amino acid sequence lists the most common genes and DNA. Recorded for this sample are roughly 520,000 distinct CDR3 sequences; about 25% of them occurred a single time. Of the sample, around 1.8% is held by the ten largest clones. This material consisted of CD4+ T cells sorted from PBMCs, taken 5 days after vaccination. Receptors were obtained from a middle-aged man who received an inactivated influenza vaccine. Donor details come from another sample of the same person, matched by shared clones.

The chain joins TRBV2 to TRBJ1-4; D uncertain. The germline V and J ends were trimmed by 1 base and 5 bases, with 8 bases remaining between them. The CDR3 loop spans 14 amino acids. From germline, CDR1 is SNHLY and CDR2 FYNNEI. The CDR3 loop is CASSEVSRNEKLFF. The CDR3 nucleotides read TGTGCCAGCAGTGAAGTCTCGAGAAATGAAAAACTGTTTTTT.

In this sample, this clonotype turned up a few times. The rearrangement links TRBV10-3 to TRBJ2-7, with TRBD2 matching 7 bases. In germline, CDR1 is ENHRY, CDR2 SYGVKD. CDR3 size: 14 residues. The J segment lost 0 bases and the V segment lost 4 bases, leaving 3 bases of the junction unmatched. The CDR3 DNA reads as TGTGCCATCAGTGCGGGGACTATCTCCTACGAGCAGTACTTC. Translating it yields CAISAGTISYEQYF.

J is TRBJ2-5 and V is TRBV7-6, with a possible D match to TRBD1 (6 bases). Germline V gene data show CDR1 as SGHVS and CDR2 as FNYEAQ. This CDR3 has 13 residues. V was shortened by 7 bases and J by 2 bases, with 11 bases between the two germline ends. CDR3 sequence reads: CASTGVLQETQYF. CDR3 sequence (DNA): TGTGCCAGCACAGGGGTCCTACAAGAGACCCAGTACTTC. Variable domain in full (rest from reference TRBV7-6 and TRBJ2-5): GAGVSQSPRYKVTKRGQDVALRCDPISGHVSLYWYRQALGQGPEFLTYFNYEAQQDKSGLPNDRFSAERPEGSISTLTIQRTEQRDSAMYRCASTGVLQETQYFGPGTRLLVL.

The chain combines TRBV24-1 with TRBJ2-5; D is unresolved. The V end was cut by 4 bases, the J end by 3 bases, with 8 bases between. Per germline, CDR1 KGHDR and CDR2 SFDVKD. The CDR3 is made up of 13 amino acids. CDR3: CATSEPEKETQYF. The CDR3 DNA is TGTGCCACCAGTGAACCGGAAAAAGAGACCCAGTACTTC.

This clonotype was seen only a few times. This chain links TRBV4-3 with TRBJ2-5, with TRBD2 identical over 10 bases. CDR3 size: 17 residues. CDR1 and CDR2 from the germline V gene are LGHNA and YSLEER. Unmatched junction bases numbered 10, after V lost 1 base and J lost 5 bases. In DNA form, the CDR3 reads TGCGCCAGCAGCCAAGGTCATGGACTAGCGGCCGGTGAGACCCAGTACTTC. Translated: CASSQGHGLAAGETQYF.

This clonotype showed up just a few times. The rearrangement links TRBV15 to TRBJ1-1; a possible D gene is TRBD1 (5 bases). The ends were cut back, 3 bases at V and 4 bases at J, with 15 bases in the middle. The length of the CDR3 is 15 residues. CDR1 is LNHNV and CDR2 is YYDKDF in the germline V gene (reference sequence). CDR3 loop: CATSSAGGVGTEAFF. CDR3 sequence (DNA): TGTGCCACCAGCAGCGCCGGGGGGGTCGGCACTGAAGCTTTCTTT.

The chain recombines TRBV7-2 with TRBJ2-5, with 11 bases lining up with TRBD2. V lost 2 bases and J lost 7; bases outside the gene matches: 6. CDR3 length: 15 amino acids. The germline V gene has CDR1 SGHTA and CDR2 FQGNSA. CDR3 nucleotide sequence: TGTGCCAGCAGCTTACTAGCGGGGGGTCTTGGGACCCAGTACTTC. Protein product: CASSLLAGGLGTQYF.

This clonotype showed up just a few times. This chain uses TRBV20-1 with TRBJ2-2; 7 bases are a match to TRBD2. The trim removed 4 bases at V and 0 bases at J, leaving 2 bases unmatched. Germline V gene sequence: CDR1 DFQATT, CDR2 SNEGSKA (reference sequence). The CDR3 extends over 14 amino acids. The CDR3 loop reads CSAKSGTNTGELFF. The CDR3 DNA reads TGCAGTGCTAAGAGCGGGACGAACACCGGGGAGCTGTTTTTT.

This clonotype was counted once. This chain connects TRBV5-1 to TRBJ2-5; D is possibly TRBD1 or TRBD2 (5 bases each). CDR1 is SGHRS and CDR2 is YFSETQ in the germline V gene. V dropped 0 bases and J dropped 5 bases, with 11 bases sitting between them. The CDR3 runs to 14 residues. The CDR3: CASSLGDQTETQYF. The CDR3 DNA is TGCGCCAGCAGCTTGGGGGACCAGACCGAGACCCAGTACTTC.

The chain uses TRBV2 and TRBJ2-7; TRBD1 might be the D (6 bases). CDR1 is SNHLY and CDR2 is FYNNEI in the germline V gene. The CDR3 spans 15 residues. V was shortened by 0 bases and J by 6 bases, with 15 bases between the two germline ends. CDR3 residues: CASSEAQGSLVEQYF. As DNA, the CDR3 is TGTGCCAGCAGTGAAGCGCAGGGGTCACTGGTCGAGCAGTACTTC.

This clonotype was detected only a few times. The CDR3 reads CAARSDRVADTQYF. DNA for the CDR3: TGTGCCGCAAGATCGGACAGGGTTGCAGATACGCAGTATTTT. The V gene is TRBV10-3, the J gene TRBJ2-3, with 8 bases fitting TRBD1. With 11 bases clipped from V and 4 bases from J, the junction kept 11 bases outside the gene matches. CDR3 length equals 14 residues. Germline CDR1 is ENHRY and CDR2 is SYGVKD.

The V and J genes are TRBV7-9 and TRBJ1-1, with D unclear. Germline values: CDR1 SEHNR, CDR2 FQNEAQ (reference sequence). Trimming left V 4 bases short and J 8 bases short, with 17 bases between. The CDR3 consists of 14 residues. The CDR3 loop reads CASSSGQILAEAFF. Written as DNA, the CDR3 is TGTGCCAGCAGCTCCGGGCAGATACTAGCCGAAGCTTTCTTT. Full variable domain (rest looked up from reference TRBV7-9 and TRBJ1-1): DTGVSQNPRHKITKRGQNVTFRCDPISEHNRLYWYRQTLGQGPEFLTYFQNEAQLEKSRLLSDRFSAERPKGSFSTLEIQRTEQGDSAMYLCASSSGQILAEAFFGQGTRLTVV.

This clonotype was found a few times. V gene TRBV6-5 combines with J gene TRBJ1-3; D is uncertain. V lost 2 bases to trimming and J lost 2 bases, with 7 bases between them. CDR1 and CDR2 from the germline V gene are MNHEY and SVGAGI. The CDR3 runs to 14 residues. CDR3 amino acids: CASSYKAAGNTIYF. For the CDR3, the DNA is TGTGCCAGCAGTTACAAGGCTGCTGGAAACACCATATATTTT.

This clonotype was counted only a few times. V and J are TRBV10-3 and TRBJ1-5; 8 nucleotides line up with TRBD1. The CDR3 runs to 14 residues. Germline values: CDR1 ENHRY, CDR2 SYGVKD. The V gene end was trimmed by 4 bases and the J gene end by 6 bases; junction bases not matched to a gene: 5. The CDR3 reads CAISVMDRAQPQHF. CDR3 sequence (DNA): TGTGCCATCAGTGTGATGGACAGGGCTCAGCCCCAGCATTTT.

This clonotype was detected only a few times. The rearrangement uses TRBV6-2 or TRBV6-3 and TRBJ1-1; 9 bases align to TRBD1. This CDR3 comprises 13 residues. CDR1 is MNHEY, CDR2 SVGEGT, per germline. V lost 6 bases and J lost 6; bases outside the gene matches: 5. CDR3 sequence: CASSADRGSEAFF. CDR3 DNA: TGTGCCAGCAGCGCGGACAGGGGATCTGAAGCTTTCTTT.

This clonotype was observed a few times. The rearrangement joins TRBV6-2 or TRBV6-3 to TRBJ2-2; no clear D gene. The germline gives CDR1 MNHEY, CDR2 SVGEGT. This CDR3 contains 16 residues. V lost 7 bases and J 0 bases, leaving 15 bases between the germline ends. CDR3 sequence: CASNEEKTSNTGELFF. Written as DNA, the CDR3 is TGTGCCAGCAACGAGGAGAAAACCTCGAACACCGGGGAGCTGTTTTTT.

The CDR3 DNA reads as TGTGCCAGCAGCTTAGGGGGAATCAGGACTAGCGGATTACAGTTCTTC. This sequence encodes CASSLGGIRTSGLQFF. The chain couples TRBV7-2 to TRBJ2-1; 10 bases agree with TRBD2. With V trimmed by 1 base and J by 13 bases, 13 bases remained unmatched. The length of the CDR3 is 16 residues. From germline, CDR1 is SGHTA and CDR2 FQGNSA.

The sample holds many counts of this clonotype. The chain joins TRBV7-6 to TRBJ2-1, with 12 bases identical to TRBD2. The CDR3 totals 17 residues. From germline, CDR1 is SGHVS and CDR2 FNYEAQ. V lost 1 base and J lost 5; bases outside the gene matches: 6. The CDR3 loop reads CASSLVGGLAGNNEQFF. The CDR3 DNA is TGTGCCAGCAGCTTAGTGGGTGGACTAGCGGGGAACAATGAGCAGTTCTTC.

In this sample, this clonotype turned up a few times. The chain recombines TRBV20-1 with TRBJ2-1; TRBD2 matches at 8 bases. The trim removed 5 bases at V and 6 bases at J, leaving 12 bases unmatched. Looked up from germline, CDR1 is DFQATT and CDR2 is SNEGSKA (reference sequence). The CDR3 is 15 amino acids. The CDR3 sequence: CSARTSGSLSNEQFF. CDR3 nucleotides: TGCAGTGCTCGAACCAGCGGGAGCCTGTCCAATGAGCAGTTCTTC.

The V and J genes are TRBV5-1 and TRBJ2-2; D unresolved. V gave up 6 bases and J gave up 7 bases, with 16 bases separating them. There are 14 residues in the CDR3. Germline V lookup: CDR1 SGHRS, CDR2 YFSETQ. CDR3 nucleotides: TGCGCCAGCACCTCTTCAGGCGTGGGCGGGGAGCTGTTTTTT. It encodes CASTSSGVGGELFF.